The TCR beta chain under discussion was sequenced for a study of shared clonotypes between healthy human individuals. Source study methods: For the immunoSEQ data, sequences were junction-only without quality scores, so filtering differed. TCRdb's table, derived via immunoSEQ multiplex PCR, lists solely in-frame clones and lacks some. That table supplies the V and J calls and clone size; D and trimming were determined from the DNA. This sample has over a million clones, with roughly 96% found just once. As to this clone: The antigen remains unidentified.

Notes on the study in general: Estimated clonotype richness was generally higher in naive than memory subsets.

There are 15 residues in the CDR3. V was trimmed by 0 bases and J by 2 bases, leaving 11 bases between them. In germline, CDR1 is SGHDT, CDR2 YYEEEE. Sequencing was carried out using naive CD4+ T cells sorted from blood. The subset was: CD45RA+ positively selected. The TCR comes from a man younger than 40 in good health. J is TRBJ1-2 and V is TRBV5-6; D perhaps matches TRBD1 (5 bases). DNA for the CDR3: TGTGCCAGCAGCTTGGCCAGGGTGGCAAACTATGGCTACACCTTC. It specifies CASSLARVANYGYTF. Drawing the rest from reference TRBV5-6 and TRBJ1-2, the complete variable domain is DAGVTQSPTHLIKTRGQQVTLRCSPKSGHDTVSWYQQALGQGPQFIFQYYEEEERQRGNFPDRFSGHQFPNYSSELNVNALLLGDSALYLCASSLARVANYGYTFGSGTRLTVV.